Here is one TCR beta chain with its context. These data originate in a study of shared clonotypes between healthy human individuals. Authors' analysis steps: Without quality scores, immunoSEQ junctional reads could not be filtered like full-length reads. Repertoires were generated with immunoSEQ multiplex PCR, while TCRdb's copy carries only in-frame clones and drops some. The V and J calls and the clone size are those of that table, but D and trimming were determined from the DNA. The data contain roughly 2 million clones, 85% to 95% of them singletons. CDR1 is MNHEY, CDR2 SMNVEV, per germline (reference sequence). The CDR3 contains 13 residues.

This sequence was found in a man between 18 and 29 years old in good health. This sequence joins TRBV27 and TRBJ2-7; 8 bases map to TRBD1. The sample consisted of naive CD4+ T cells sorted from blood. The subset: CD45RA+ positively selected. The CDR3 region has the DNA TGTGCATCCCGGGACAGGAGCTCCTACGAGCAGTACTTC. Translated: CASRDRSSYEQYF.